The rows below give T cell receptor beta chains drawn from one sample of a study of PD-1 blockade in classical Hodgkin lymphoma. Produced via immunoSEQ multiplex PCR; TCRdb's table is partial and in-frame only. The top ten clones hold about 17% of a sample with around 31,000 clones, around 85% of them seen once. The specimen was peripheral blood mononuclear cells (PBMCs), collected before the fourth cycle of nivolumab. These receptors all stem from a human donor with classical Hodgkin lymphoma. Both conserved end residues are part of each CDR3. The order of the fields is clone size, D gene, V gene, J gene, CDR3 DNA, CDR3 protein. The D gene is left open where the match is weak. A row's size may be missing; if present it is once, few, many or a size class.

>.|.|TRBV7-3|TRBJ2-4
TGTGCCAGCAGCTCCCCGGGGTCGGTTCAGTACTTC
CASSSPGSVQYF
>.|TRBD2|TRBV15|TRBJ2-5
TGTGCCACCAGCAGAGATTTATTGGGGGGGGTGGAGACCCAGTACTTC
CATSRDLLGGVETQYF
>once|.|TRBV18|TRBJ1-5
TGTGCCAGCTCACCTACAGGGTACAATCAGCCCCAGCATTTT
CASSPTGYNQPQHF
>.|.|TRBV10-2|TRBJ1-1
TGCGCCAGCAGTGGCAGGGCCACTGAAGCTTTCTTT
CASSGRATEAFF
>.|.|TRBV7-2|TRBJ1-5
TGTGCCAGCAGCCCTCGCTGGGGTCAGCCCCAGCATTTT
CASSPRWGQPQHF
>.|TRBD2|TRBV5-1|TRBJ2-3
TGCGCCAGCAGCGACCGGACTAGCTTGAGCACAGATACGCAGTATTTT
CASSDRTSLSTDTQYF
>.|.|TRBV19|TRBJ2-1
TGTGCCAGTAGTAGCCTTAGCGGTTACTACAATGAGCAGTTCTTC
CASSSLSGYYNEQFF
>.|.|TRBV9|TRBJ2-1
TGTGCCAGCAGCGTAGCTCAGGGCAGCAGCAATGAGCAGTTCTTC
CASSVAQGSSNEQFF
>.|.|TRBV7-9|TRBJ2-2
TGTGCCAGCACCCCCGCCAGGGCGGGCACCGGGGAGCTGTTTTTT
CASTPARAGTGELFF
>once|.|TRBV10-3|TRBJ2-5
TGTGCCATCAGTGAGTCTCGGTTAAACGAAGAGACCCAGTACTTC
CAISESRLNEETQYF
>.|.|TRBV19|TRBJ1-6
TGTGCCAGTAGTATAAGGCATAGTAACTCCTATAATTCACCCCTCCACTTT
CASSIRHSNSYNSPLHF
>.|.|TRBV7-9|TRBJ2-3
TGTGCCAGCAGCTTAGTACAACGCACAGATACGCAGTATTTT
CASSLVQRTDTQYF
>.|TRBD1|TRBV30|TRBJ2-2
TGTGCCTGGAGAAAGACCGGGACAGGGAACACCGGGGAGCTGTTTTTT
CAWRKTGTGNTGELFF
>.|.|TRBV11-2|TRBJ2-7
TGTGCCAGCAGCTTAGCATCGATAAAGGGAACCTACGAGCAGTACTTC
CASSLASIKGTYEQYF
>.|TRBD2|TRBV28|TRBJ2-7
TGTGCCAGCAGTTTCCCGTCCGGGACTAGCGGGAATAGGTACGAGCAGTACTTC
CASSFPSGTSGNRYEQYF
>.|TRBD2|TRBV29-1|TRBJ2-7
TGCAGCGGAGGGACTAGCAGATACGAGCAGTACTTC
CSGGTSRYEQYF
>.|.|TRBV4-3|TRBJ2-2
TGCGCCAGCAGCCAAGGGCCCCCGGCCGGGGAGCTGTTTTTT
CASSQGPPAGELFF
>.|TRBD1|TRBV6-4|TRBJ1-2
TGTGCCAGCAGTGACTCGACAGGGGGTGGCTACACCTTC
CASSDSTGGGYTF
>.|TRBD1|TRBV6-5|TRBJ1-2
TGTGCCAGCAGTTACCTCGGGCAGGGGGCGAATTATGGCTACACCTTC
CASSYLGQGANYGYTF
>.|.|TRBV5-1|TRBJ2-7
TGCGCCAGCAGCCCCAGGGACACGACCTACGAGCAGTACTTC
CASSPRDTTYEQYF
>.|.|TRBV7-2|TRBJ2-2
TGTGCCAGCAGCTTCTTGCTGGGGGCCGGGGAGCTGTTTTTT
CASSFLLGAGELFF
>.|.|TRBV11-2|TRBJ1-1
TGTGCCAGCAGCTTACAGAGGGCGAACACTGAAGCTTTCTTT
CASSLQRANTEAFF
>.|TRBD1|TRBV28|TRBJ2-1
TGTGCCAGCGGTGGAGGGACAGGGGGGTACAATGAGCAGTTCTTC
CASGGGTGGYNEQFF
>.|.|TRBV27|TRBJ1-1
TGTGCCAGCAAAATCTCTGGCGGGAACACTGAAGCTTTCTTT
CASKISGGNTEAFF